The sequence of this T cell receptor (beta chain) was determined in a study of human T cells and chemical hapten exposure. Study-wide context: Yields of TCR per sample differed, chiefly owing to small differences in pooled library volume.

Worth noting for this clonotype: The junction departs from the called germline gene at one end, perhaps through a read error.

Specified time point: patch test 1, 2 weeks after DPC sensitization. Noted treatment: therapeutic diphenylcyclopropenone sensitization with weekly scalp DPC. It was unfractionated whole blood from which total RNA was extracted. TCRdb passed the RACE reads through MiXCR, listing each CDR3 protein once. The data show fewer than 50,000 distinct CDR3 sequences, under 5% seen once. The CDR3 extends over 13 amino acids. Germline V gives CDR1 WNHNN, CDR2 SYGVQD (reference sequence). J is TRBJ1-6 and V is TRBV10-1; no clear D gene. The sample in question was whole blood, obtained in connection with sensitization to the hapten diphenylcyclopropenone (DPC). This clonotype was sampled from a man in his forties or fifties with alopecia areata. Some clones in this sample may be carry-over from other donors' samples. The CDR3 sequence: CASSDRENSALHF. CDR3 nucleotide sequence: TGCGCCAGCAGTGATCGGGAAAATTCAGCCCTCCACTTT.